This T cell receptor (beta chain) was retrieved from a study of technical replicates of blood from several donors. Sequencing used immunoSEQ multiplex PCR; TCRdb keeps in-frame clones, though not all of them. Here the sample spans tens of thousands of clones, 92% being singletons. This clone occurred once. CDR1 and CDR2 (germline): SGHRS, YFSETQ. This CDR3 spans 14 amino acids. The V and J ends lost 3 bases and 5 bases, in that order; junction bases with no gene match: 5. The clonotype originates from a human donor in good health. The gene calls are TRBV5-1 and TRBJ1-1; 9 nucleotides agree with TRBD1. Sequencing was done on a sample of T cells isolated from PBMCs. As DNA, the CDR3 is TGCGCCAGCAGCTGGACAGGGGTCGGTACTGAAGCTTTCTTT. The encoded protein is CASSWTGVGTEAFF.